The TCR beta chain under discussion was sequenced for a study of shared clonotypes between healthy human individuals. Remarks on this clone: Its antigen is as yet unknown. The sample contains more than one DNA sequence encoding this CDR3.

The CDR3 runs to 11 residues. From germline, CDR1 is SGHAT and CDR2 FQNNGV. Trimming shortened V by 3 bases and J by 6 bases, and 4 bases separated the two germline ends. Each cell subset's genomic DNA was divided evenly among several immunoSEQ plates. Assay used: immunoSEQ multiplex PCR; TCRdb lists only in-frame clones, some missing. There are 2 million to 2.5 million clones in the sample; approximately 96% occur only once, and more than 0.1% lies in the top ten. Study-wide findings and caveats: Roughly 5% of naive CD4 clonotypes were common to several donors. The study drew on few donors, limiting represented genetic and exposure-history diversity.

The specimen was naive CD4+ T cells sorted from blood. Described subset: CD45RA+ positively selected. The V and J genes are TRBV11-2 and TRBJ2-3; the D is unclear. The clonotype was recovered from a man aged 18-30 years in good health. The CDR3 spells CASSLADTQYF. The CDR3 DNA sequence: TGTGCCAGCAGCTTGGCGGATACGCAGTATTTT.